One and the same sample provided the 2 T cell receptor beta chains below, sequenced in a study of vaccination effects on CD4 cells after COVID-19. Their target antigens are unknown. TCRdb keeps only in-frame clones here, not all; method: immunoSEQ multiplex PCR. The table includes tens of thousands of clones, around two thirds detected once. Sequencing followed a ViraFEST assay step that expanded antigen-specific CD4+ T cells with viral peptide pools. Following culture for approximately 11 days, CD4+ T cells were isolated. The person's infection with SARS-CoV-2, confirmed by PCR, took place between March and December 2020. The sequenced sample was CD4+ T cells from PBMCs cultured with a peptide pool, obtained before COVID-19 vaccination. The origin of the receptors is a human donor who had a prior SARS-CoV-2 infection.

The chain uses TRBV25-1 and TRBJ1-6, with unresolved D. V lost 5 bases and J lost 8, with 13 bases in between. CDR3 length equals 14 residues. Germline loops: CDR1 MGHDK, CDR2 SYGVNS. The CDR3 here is CASSPTGGDSPLHF. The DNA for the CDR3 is TGTGCCAGCAGTCCGACGGGTGGGGATTCACCCCTCCACTTT.

The CDR3 nucleotides are TGTGCCAGCTCGCGGGTCGAGGGCACTGAAGCTTTCTTT. This codes for CASSRVEGTEAFF. This chain joins TRBV7-3 and TRBJ1-1; unclear D gene. V was trimmed by 8 bases and J by 4 bases, leaving 14 bases between them. Germline V lookup: CDR1 SGHTA, CDR2 FQGTGA. The CDR3 spans 13 residues.